Listed below are T cell receptor beta chains from one sample, sequenced in a study of cytomegalovirus exposure and HLA in healthy donors. Here immunoSEQ multiplex PCR was the method, and the copy in TCRdb shows in-frame clones only, minus some. The sample records fewer than 200,000 clones, 75% to 85% being singletons. The sequenced sample consisted of PBMCs. Every receptor here comes from a woman aged 25 to 45 in good health and CMV-seronegative. Both conserved end residues are part of each CDR3. D genes are given only for firm matches. Clone size, where shown, is once, few, many, or a class for clones that have expanded.

V gene	CDR3 length	D gene	clone size	J gene	CDR3 DNA	CDR3 protein
TRBV2	15	TRBD2	NA	TRBJ2-2	TGTGCCAGCAGTGAACGGGAGGGCCAAAGCGGGGAGCTGTTTTTT	CASSEREGQSGELFF
TRBV5-6	15	TRBD1	NA	TRBJ1-6	TGTGCCAGCAGCCGACCCGGGACAGGCACTTCACCCCTCCACTTT	CASSRPGTGTSPLHF
TRBV19	15	NA	NA	TRBJ2-5	TGTGCCAGTAGTATAGGGGGCACCTCTCAAGAGACCCAGTACTTC	CASSIGGTSQETQYF
TRBV7-2	13	TRBD1	NA	TRBJ2-4	TGTGCCAGCAGCTTGGACAGGGAGGACATTCAGTACTTC	CASSLDREDIQYF
TRBV6-6	12	NA	NA	TRBJ2-7	TGTGCCAGCAGTACAGGGGGGGTCGAGCAGTACTTC	CASSTGGVEQYF
TRBV28	15	TRBD1	few	TRBJ2-5	TGTGCCAGCAGTACCCGGACAGGGGCAAAGGAGACCCAGTACTTC	CASSTRTGAKETQYF
TRBV28	14	TRBD1	NA	TRBJ2-3	TGTGCCAGCAGTTCCGGACAGGGTCCGAATACGCAGTATTTT	CASSSGQGPNTQYF
TRBV7-9	16	NA	once	TRBJ1-4	TGTGCCAGCAGCCGAGACCCCACAGGAAACAATGAAAAACTGTTTTTT	CASSRDPTGNNEKLFF
TRBV5-1	12	NA	NA	TRBJ2-3	TGCGCCAGCAGCTTAACAGTGGATACGCAGTATTTT	CASSLTVDTQYF
TRBV5-1	14	TRBD2	NA	TRBJ2-3	TGCGCCAGCAGTCTGGGGGGGGACACAGATACGCAGTATTTT	CASSLGGDTDTQYF
TRBV19	13	NA	NA	TRBJ2-5	TGTGCCAGTAGTATAGGGGCAGAAGAGACCCAGTACTTC	CASSIGAEETQYF
TRBV5-1	16	TRBD1	NA	TRBJ1-6	TGCGCCAGCAGCTTGTCGCCCGGGACAGACCCTCTACCCCTCCACTTT	CASSLSPGTDPLPLHF
TRBV5-4	14	NA	NA	TRBJ1-1	TGTGCCAGCAGCCTTACGGCAGGGGACACTGAAGCTTTCTTT	CASSLTAGDTEAFF
TRBV7-3	14	TRBD1	NA	TRBJ1-2	TGTGCCAGCAGCCCGGGACAGGGGAACTATGGCTACACCTTC	CASSPGQGNYGYTF
TRBV9	11	NA	NA	TRBJ2-5	TGTGCCAGCAGTCAAAAAGAGACCCAGTACTTC	CASSQKETQYF
TRBV7-9	15	NA	NA	TRBJ1-4	TGTGCCAGCAGCTTAGGTCTAAGGGGCTGGGAAAAACTGTTTTTT	CASSLGLRGWEKLFF
TRBV5-4	14	TRBD1	NA	TRBJ2-7	TGTGCCAGCAGTGCCGGGACAGGGGGCTTTAGGGAGTACTTC	CASSAGTGGFREYF
TRBV7-2	16	NA	NA	TRBJ1-6	TGTGCCAGCAGCTTAACGGTACAGAAATCAGGATCACCCCTCCACTTT	CASSLTVQKSGSPLHF
TRBV5-1	16	NA	NA	TRBJ2-1	TGCGCCAGCACGGGGGAACCGGGACGGGCTAACAATGAGCAGTTCTTC	CASTGEPGRANNEQFF
TRBV25-1	15	NA	NA	TRBJ1-6	TGTGCCAGCAGTGAAGTCGCAGGCTCAGGGTCACCCCTCCACTTT	CASSEVAGSGSPLHF
TRBV7-9	15	TRBD1	few	TRBJ2-7	TGTGCCAGCAGCAGTACCCGGGACAGGGCCTACGAGCAGTACTTC	CASSSTRDRAYEQYF
TRBV2	13	TRBD2	NA	TRBJ2-5	TGTGCCAGGAGAGGCGGGGGACTGGAGACCCAGTACTTC	CARRGGGLETQYF
TRBV4-1	13	NA	NA	TRBJ2-3	TGCGCCAGCAGACACAAGAGCGCAGGGCCGCAGTATTTT	CASRHKSAGPQYF
TRBV15	15	NA	NA	TRBJ2-6	TGTGCCACCAGCGAACACAGGGCTGGGGCCAACGTCCTGACTTTC	CATSEHRAGANVLTF
TRBV7-2	16	TRBD2	NA	TRBJ2-5	TGTGCCAGCAGCTTCCTAGCGGGGGTCCCAGAAGAGACCCAGTACTTC	CASSFLAGVPEETQYF
TRBV15	14	TRBD1	few	TRBJ2-7	TGTGCCACCAGCAAATCCCGACAGGGTCTCGAGCAGTACTTC	CATSKSRQGLEQYF
TRBV5-1	15	TRBD1	once	TRBJ2-1	TGCGCCAGCAGGGCGACAGGGATTACGTACAATGAGCAGTTCTTC	CASRATGITYNEQFF
TRBV7-8	15	NA	NA	TRBJ1-6	TGTGCCAGCAGCTTAGCGCAGTCCAGTAATTCACCCCTCCACTTT	CASSLAQSSNSPLHF
TRBV7-9	14	NA	NA	TRBJ1-5	TGTGCCAGCAGCCCCGGGATGGGAGGACAGCCCCAGCATTTT	CASSPGMGGQPQHF
TRBV5-1	15	TRBD2	NA	TRBJ2-2	TGCGCCAGCAGTTTAGCGGGGCCGAACACCGGGGAGCTGTTTTTT	CASSLAGPNTGELFF
TRBV28	15	TRBD1	NA	TRBJ2-7	TGTGCCAGCAGTTTAGGGGACAGGGGGCCTTACGAGCAGTACTTC	CASSLGDRGPYEQYF
TRBV5-4	14	NA	NA	TRBJ1-4	TGTGCCAGCAGGGATACAGGGACCAATGAAAAACTGTTTTTT	CASRDTGTNEKLFF